These 26 T cell receptor beta chains came from one sample sequenced in a study of T cell changes during pregnancy in multiple sclerosis. Clones were sequenced by immunoSEQ multiplex PCR, and TCRdb holds only the in-frame ones, with some missing. The sample includes some 45,000 clones, 85% to 95% of them seen just once. The starting material was CD8+ T cells from peripheral blood mononuclear cells, obtained in the first trimester of pregnancy. These TCRs come from a female donor with multiple sclerosis, enrolled in a pregnancy study.

The chain joins TRBV9 to TRBJ2-2, with 9 bases identical to TRBD2. The CDR3 loop spans 16 amino acids. Germline lookup yields CDR1 SGDLS and CDR2 YYNGEE. The V segment lost 3 bases and the J segment 5 bases; nucleotides outside the gene matches: 8. CDR3 coding DNA: TGTGCCAGCAGCGGCGGGACTAGCTCGAGGACCGGGGAGCTGTTTTTT. Encoded protein: CASSGGTSSRTGELFF.

The chain uses TRBV14 and TRBJ2-7; possible D gene TRBD1, 6 bases. The V end lost 8 bases, the J end lost 0 bases, and 8 bases lay between the germline ends. The V gene's germline CDR1 is SGHDN and CDR2 FVKESK. The CDR3 length is 12 residues. DNA for the CDR3: TGTGCCAGCGGGGGCCTCTCCTACGAGCAGTACTTC. Residues: CASGGLSYEQYF.

This clone has just one count. The V and J genes are TRBV2 and TRBJ1-2; D might be TRBD1 (5 bases). The CDR3 is 13 amino acids. Germline V gene sequence: CDR1 SNHLY, CDR2 FYNNEI. The V end lost 6 bases, the J end lost 3 bases, and 11 bases lay between the germline ends. The CDR3 nucleotides are TGTGCCAGCAGGGAGGGGTTGGACTATGGCTACACCTTC. Protein sequence: CASREGLDYGYTF.

This chain joins TRBV11-2 and TRBJ2-3; TRBD2 aligns across 11 bases. The V gene's germline CDR1 is SGHAT and CDR2 FQNNGV. Trimming took 2 bases from V and 4 from J; bases not matched to a gene: 11. The CDR3 consists of 18 residues. CDR3 bases: TGTGCCAGCAGCTTAATGTCGCTGACTAGCGGGATTGCAGATACGCAGTATTTT. Amino acids: CASSLMSLTSGIADTQYF.

The CDR3 here is CATSPLYNEQFF. The CDR3 DNA sequence: TGTGCCACATCCCCGCTATACAATGAGCAGTTCTTC. The gene calls are TRBV6-1 and TRBJ2-1; no definite D call. CDR3 length: 12 residues. Germline V gene data show CDR1 as MNHNS and CDR2 as SASEGT. V lost 10 bases and J lost 4, with 11 bases in between.

The chain has TRBV29-1 and TRBJ1-1; D may be TRBD1 (6 bases). The V gene's germline CDR1 is SQVTM and CDR2 ANQGSEA. The CDR3 is made up of 13 amino acids. With 7 bases removed from V and 2 bases from J, the gap between germline ends came to 14 bases. The CDR3 DNA reads as TGCAGCGCCAGGGGCGGCTCAAACACTGAAGCTTTCTTT. Translated, it gives CSARGGSNTEAFF.

The genes are TRBV7-3 and TRBJ2-1; 11 bases are shared with TRBD2. Germline CDR1 reads SGHTA; CDR2 reads FQGTGA. V lost 4 bases, J lost 3 bases, and 2 bases stayed unmatched. This CDR3 spans 15 amino acids. DNA of the CDR3: TGTGCCAGCAGCTCCGGACTAGCGGGCTACAATGAGCAGTTCTTC. Its protein is CASSSGLAGYNEQFF.

The chain employs TRBV5-1 and TRBJ2-1; 12 bases align to TRBD2. CDR3 size: 16 residues. V lost 5 bases to trimming and J lost 5 bases; unmatched junction nucleotides: 8. Looked up from germline, CDR1 is SGHRS and CDR2 is YFSETQ. CDR3 protein: CASSPSGRALNNEQFF. The CDR3 DNA reads TGCGCCAGCAGTCCTAGCGGGAGGGCCTTAAACAATGAGCAGTTCTTC.

The chain uses TRBV2 and TRBJ2-7; no clear D gene. V gave up 8 bases and J gave up 5 bases, with 22 bases separating them. The germline V gene has CDR1 SNHLY and CDR2 FYNNEI. The CDR3 consists of 15 residues. DNA of the CDR3: TGTGCCAGCCCCCTGGTGGGCATCAAAGCCCACGAGCAGTACTTC. Translated: CASPLVGIKAHEQYF.

The chain's CDR3 is CSARRLGAFF. The DNA for the CDR3 is TGCAGTGCTAGACGACTGGGAGCTTTCTTT. The chain has TRBV20-1 and TRBJ1-1; D is unresolved. Trimming left V 2 bases short and J 10 bases short, with 8 bases between. This CDR3 has 10 amino acids. The V gene's germline CDR1 is DFQATT and CDR2 SNEGSKA (reference sequence).

This clone was detected only once. The chain has TRBV19 and TRBJ2-3; 12 bases are shared with TRBD2. After removal of 6 bases from V and 4 bases from J, the junction contained 5 bases not matched to a gene. This CDR3 has 15 amino acids. Germline V CDR1 and CDR2: LNHDA, SQIVND (reference sequence). The CDR3: CASSLAGGVADTQYF. CDR3 in DNA: TGTGCCAGTAGCCTAGCGGGAGGGGTCGCAGATACGCAGTATTTT.

This sequence joins TRBV27 and TRBJ2-7; 8 positions match TRBD1. The length of the CDR3 is 14 residues. Germline V CDR1 and CDR2: MNHEY, SMNVEV (reference sequence). The junction had 8 bases not matched to a gene; V was cut back by 7 bases and J by 3 bases. The CDR3 sequence: CASKKPGQVYEQYF. The CDR3 DNA reads as TGTGCCAGCAAAAAGCCGGGACAGGTCTACGAGCAGTACTTC.

V gene TRBV7-2 combines with J gene TRBJ2-7, with TRBD1 identical over 7 bases. This CDR3 has 14 residues. The germline V gene encodes CDR1 SGHTA and CDR2 FQGNSA. Germline trimming cut 5 bases from V and 2 bases from J; bases unmatched to any gene: 6. CDR3 sequence: CASSLAGTAYEQYF. The CDR3 DNA sequence: TGTGCCAGCAGCCTTGCCGGGACAGCCTACGAGCAGTACTTC.

The gene calls are TRBV11-2 and TRBJ2-7; D is possibly TRBD1 (6 bases). The CDR3 sequence is 15 residues long. Trimming shortened V by 2 bases and J by 3 bases, and 14 bases separated the two germline ends. CDR1 is SGHAT and CDR2 is FQNNGV in the germline V gene. In DNA form, the CDR3 reads TGTGCCAGCAGCTTATACGGAGGACAGCGCTACGAGCAGTACTTC. It is translated as CASSLYGGQRYEQYF.

This rearrangement joins TRBV19 to TRBJ2-7, with 7 bases fitting TRBD2. The germline CDR1 and CDR2 sequences are LNHDA and SQIVND (reference sequence). The CDR3 covers 13 residues. V shed 7 bases, J shed 5 bases, and the junction held 8 bases outside the gene matches. CDR3 loop: CASNAGVGNEQYF. The CDR3 coding sequence is TGTGCCAGTAACGCGGGGGTCGGCAACGAGCAGTACTTC.

V and J are TRBV7-2 and TRBJ1-5; 8 bases are a match to TRBD1. Germline loops: CDR1 SGHTA, CDR2 FQGNSA. CDR3 size: 14 residues. V was pared by 5 bases and J by 6 bases, with 6 bases of the junction left unmatched. The CDR3: CASSPDRGSQPQHF. Here the CDR3 DNA reads TGTGCCAGCAGCCCAGACAGGGGATCTCAGCCCCAGCATTTT.

V and J are TRBV5-1 and TRBJ2-7; 7 bases line up with TRBD1. From germline, CDR1 is SGHRS and CDR2 YFSETQ. The CDR3 consists of 13 residues. The V gene end was trimmed by 3 bases and the J gene end by 2 bases; junction bases not matched to a gene: 2. CDR3 protein: CASSWDRTYEQYF. The DNA of the CDR3 is TGCGCCAGCAGCTGGGACAGAACCTACGAGCAGTACTTC.

As for this clone: The junction does not match germline at one end; this may be a read error. The chain links TRBV6-1 to TRBJ2-1, with 15 bases fitting TRBD2. Germline CDR1 reads MNHNS; CDR2 reads SASEGT. The CDR3 spans 16 residues. In DNA, the CDR3 is TGTGCCAGCAGTGAACTCAACGGACTAGCGGGGGGGATGGCGGTCTTC. It encodes CASSELNGLAGGMAVF.

The chain has TRBV15 and TRBJ2-6; 8 bases line up with TRBD1. Germline values: CDR1 LNHNV, CDR2 YYDKDF (reference sequence). The ends lost 6 bases at V and 0 bases at J; junction bases unmatched: 19. CDR3 length: 21 amino acids. The DNA of the CDR3 is TGTGCCACCAGTCCATCTCGGCAGGGGGCAATCCCCGACTCTGGGGCCAACGTCCTGACTTTC. Residues: CATSPSRQGAIPDSGANVLTF.

The chain uses TRBV7-6 and TRBJ2-3; possible D gene TRBD1, 7 bases. This CDR3 is 14 amino acids long. CDR1 SGHVS and CDR2 FNYEAQ come from the germline V gene. Trimming shortened V by 5 bases and J by 4 bases, and 13 bases separated the two germline ends. CDR3 sequence reads: CASSLQGEADTQYF. DNA for the CDR3: TGTGCCAGCAGCCTTCAGGGGGAGGCAGATACGCAGTATTTT.

Here the CDR3 DNA reads TGTGCCAGCAGTTCCCGCGGTTGGTACGAGCAGTACTTC. Protein product: CASSSRGWYEQYF. This chain links TRBV27 with TRBJ2-7, with D unclear. The germline V and J ends were trimmed by 4 bases and 4 bases, with 11 bases remaining between them. CDR1 is MNHEY, CDR2 SMNVEV, per germline (reference sequence). This CDR3 has 13 amino acids.

This clone occurred once. In nucleotides, the CDR3 is TGTGCCTGGAGCCTCAGAGGGGGTAACTACGAGCAGTACTTC. Translated, it gives CAWSLRGGNYEQYF. The chain couples TRBV30 to TRBJ2-7; weak D call: TRBD1 (6 bases). CDR3 size: 14 residues. V was clipped by 3 bases and J by 3 bases, with 15 bases between them. Germline assignment: CDR1 GTSNPN and CDR2 SVGIG (reference sequence). Complete variable domain (other parts from reference TRBV30 and TRBJ2-7): SQTIHQWPATLVQPVGSPLSLECTVEGTSNPNLYWYRQAAGRGLQLLFYSVGIGQISSEVPQNLSASRPQDRQFILSSKKLLLSDSGFYLCAWSLRGGNYEQYFGPGTRLTVT.

The chain links TRBV9 to TRBJ2-1, with a weak D call TRBD2 (5 bases). The germline V and J ends were trimmed by 0 bases and 6 bases, with 10 bases remaining between them. The CDR3 totals 14 residues. Germline-derived CDR1 and CDR2 are SGDLS and YYNGEE. CDR3 sequence reads: CASSVVGRINEQFF. The CDR3 DNA reads as TGTGCCAGCAGCGTAGTGGGGAGAATCAATGAGCAGTTCTTC.

This clone came up once. The chain combines TRBV7-8 with TRBJ2-7; a weak D match, TRBD1 (5 bases). The CDR3 has 16 amino acids. The germline V and J ends were trimmed by 2 bases and 2 bases, with 16 bases remaining between them. Germline-derived CDR1 and CDR2 are SGHVS and FQNEAQ. CDR3 sequence reads: CASSLLPRVTAYEQYF. The CDR3 region has the DNA TGTGCCAGCAGCTTACTACCCAGGGTAACGGCCTACGAGCAGTACTTC. The complete variable domain, with remaining parts taken from reference TRBV7-8 and TRBJ2-7, reads GAGVSQSPRYKVAKRGQDVALRCDPISGHVSLFWYQQALGQGPEFLTYFQNEAQLDKSGLPSDRFFAERPEGSVSTLKIQRTQQEDSAVYLCASSLLPRVTAYEQYFGPGTRLTVT.

CDR3 bases: TGTGCCAGCAGCCGGCGGACTAGCGTGTCTGGGGCCAACGTCCTGACTTTC. Amino acid sequence: CASSRRTSVSGANVLTF. The chain couples TRBV9 to TRBJ2-6; TRBD2 agrees at 9 bases. The CDR3 sequence is 17 residues long. CDR1 and CDR2 from the germline V gene are SGDLS and YYNGEE. J was trimmed by 1 base and V by 4 bases; bases with no gene match: 6. The complete variable domain, with remaining parts taken from reference TRBV9 and TRBJ2-6, reads DSGVTQTPKHLITATGQRVTLRCSPRSGDLSVYWYQQSLDQGLQFLIQYYNGEERAKGNILERFSAQQFPDLHSELNLSSLELGDSALYFCASSRRTSVSGANVLTFGAGSRLTVL.

This chain joins TRBV6-1 and TRBJ2-3; TRBD1 matches at 9 bases. There are 17 residues in the CDR3. J lost 8 bases, V lost 0 bases, and 12 bases had no gene match. The germline V gene has CDR1 MNHNS and CDR2 SASEGT. The CDR3 sequence is CASSEAGTGTDLGTQYF. CDR3 nucleotide sequence: TGTGCCAGCAGTGAAGCGGGGACAGGGACCGACCTGGGTACGCAGTATTTT.